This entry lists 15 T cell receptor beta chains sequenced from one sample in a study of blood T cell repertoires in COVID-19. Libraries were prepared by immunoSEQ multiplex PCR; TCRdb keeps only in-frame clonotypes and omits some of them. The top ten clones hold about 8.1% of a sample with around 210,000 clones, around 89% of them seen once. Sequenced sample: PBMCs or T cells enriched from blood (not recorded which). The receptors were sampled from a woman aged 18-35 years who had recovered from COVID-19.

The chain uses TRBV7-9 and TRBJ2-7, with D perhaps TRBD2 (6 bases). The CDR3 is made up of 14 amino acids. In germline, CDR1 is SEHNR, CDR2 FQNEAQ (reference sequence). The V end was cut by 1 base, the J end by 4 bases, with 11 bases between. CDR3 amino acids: CASSLGGRLYEQYF. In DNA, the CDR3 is TGTGCCAGCAGCTTAGGGGGGAGGTTGTACGAGCAGTACTTC.

CDR3: CASSYSGGNTGELFF. In nucleotides, the CDR3 is TGTGCCAGCAGTTACTCGGGGGGGAACACCGGGGAGCTGTTTTTT. The chain combines TRBV6-2 or TRBV6-3 with TRBJ2-2, with D maybe TRBD2 (6 bases). V was shortened by 0 bases and J by 1 base, with 6 bases between the two germline ends. Per the germline V gene, CDR1 is MNHEY and CDR2 is SVGEGT. The CDR3 loop spans 15 amino acids.

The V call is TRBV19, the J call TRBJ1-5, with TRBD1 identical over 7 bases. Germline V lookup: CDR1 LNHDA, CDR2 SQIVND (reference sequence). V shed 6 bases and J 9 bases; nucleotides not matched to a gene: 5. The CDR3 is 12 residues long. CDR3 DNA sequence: TGTGCCAGTAGGACAGGGATGGGGCCCCAGCATTTT. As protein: CASRTGMGPQHF.

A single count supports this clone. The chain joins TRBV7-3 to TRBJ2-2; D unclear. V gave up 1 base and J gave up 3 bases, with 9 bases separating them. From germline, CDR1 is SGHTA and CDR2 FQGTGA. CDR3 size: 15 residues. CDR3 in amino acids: CASSLRGSDTGELFF. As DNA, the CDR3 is TGTGCCAGCAGCTTAAGAGGCAGCGACACCGGGGAGCTGTTTTTT. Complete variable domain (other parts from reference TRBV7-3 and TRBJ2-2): GAGVSQTPSNKVTEKGKYVELRCDPISGHTALYWYRQSLGQGPEFLIYFQGTGAADDSGLPNDRFFAVRPEGSVSTLKIQRTERGDSAVYLCASSLRGSDTGELFFGEGSRLTVL.

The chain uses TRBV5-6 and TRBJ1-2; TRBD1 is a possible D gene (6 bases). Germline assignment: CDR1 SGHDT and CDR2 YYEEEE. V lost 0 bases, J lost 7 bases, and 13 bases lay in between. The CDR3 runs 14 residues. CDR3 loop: CASSLGQGIGGYTF. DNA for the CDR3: TGTGCCAGCAGCTTGGGGCAGGGGATTGGTGGCTACACCTTC.

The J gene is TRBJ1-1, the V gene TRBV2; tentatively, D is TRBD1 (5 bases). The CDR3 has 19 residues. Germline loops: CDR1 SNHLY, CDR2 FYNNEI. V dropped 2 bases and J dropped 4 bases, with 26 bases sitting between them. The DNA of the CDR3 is TGTGCCAGCAGTGAACCCCGAGGAGGGGTCTTAGGAGTCCTCACTGAAGCTTTCTTT. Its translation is CASSEPRGGVLGVLTEAFF. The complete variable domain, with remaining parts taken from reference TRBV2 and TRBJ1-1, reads EPEVTQTPSHQVTQMGQEVILRCVPISNHLYFYWYRQILGQKVEFLVSFYNNEISEKSEIFDDQFSVERPDGSNFTLKIRSTKLEDSAMYFCASSEPRGGVLGVLTEAFFGQGTRLTVV.

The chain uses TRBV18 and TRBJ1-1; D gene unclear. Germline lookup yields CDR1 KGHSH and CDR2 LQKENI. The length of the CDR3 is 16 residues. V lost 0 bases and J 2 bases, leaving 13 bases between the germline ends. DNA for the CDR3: TGTGCCAGCTCACCACCGTCCAGATTATCTAACACTGAAGCTTTCTTT. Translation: CASSPPSRLSNTEAFF.

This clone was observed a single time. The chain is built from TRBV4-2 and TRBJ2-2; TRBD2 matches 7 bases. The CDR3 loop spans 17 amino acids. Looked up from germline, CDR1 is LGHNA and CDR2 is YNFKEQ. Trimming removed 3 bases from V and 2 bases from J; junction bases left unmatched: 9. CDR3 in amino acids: CASSQDTGTINTGELFF. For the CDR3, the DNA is TGTGCCAGCAGCCAGGACACCGGGACTATTAACACCGGGGAGCTGTTTTTT.

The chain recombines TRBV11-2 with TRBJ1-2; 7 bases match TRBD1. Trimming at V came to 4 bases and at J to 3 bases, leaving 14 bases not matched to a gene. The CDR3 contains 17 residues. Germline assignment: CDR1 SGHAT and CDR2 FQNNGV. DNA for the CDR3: TGTGCCAGCAGCTCCATCAATAACAGGGGCCTTTACTATGGCTACACCTTC. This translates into CASSSINNRGLYYGYTF.

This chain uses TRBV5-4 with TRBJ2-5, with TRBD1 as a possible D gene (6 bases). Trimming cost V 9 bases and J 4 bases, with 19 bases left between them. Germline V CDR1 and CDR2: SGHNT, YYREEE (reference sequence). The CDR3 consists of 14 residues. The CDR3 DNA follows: TGTGCCATATCCCGTTTTGGGGGCCCAGAGACCCAGTACTTC. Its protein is CAISRFGGPETQYF.

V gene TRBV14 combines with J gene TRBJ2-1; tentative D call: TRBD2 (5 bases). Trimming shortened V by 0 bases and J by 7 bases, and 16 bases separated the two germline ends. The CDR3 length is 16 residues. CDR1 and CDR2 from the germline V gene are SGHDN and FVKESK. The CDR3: CASSQDMDWDSNEQFF. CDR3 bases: TGTGCCAGCAGCCAAGATATGGACTGGGATTCGAATGAGCAGTTCTTC.

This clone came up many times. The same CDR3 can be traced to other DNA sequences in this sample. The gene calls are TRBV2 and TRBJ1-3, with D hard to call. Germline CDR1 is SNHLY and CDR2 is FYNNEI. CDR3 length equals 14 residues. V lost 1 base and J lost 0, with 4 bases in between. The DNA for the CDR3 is TGTGCCAGCAGTGAAGACATCTCTGGAAACACCATATATTTT. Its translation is CASSEDISGNTIYF.

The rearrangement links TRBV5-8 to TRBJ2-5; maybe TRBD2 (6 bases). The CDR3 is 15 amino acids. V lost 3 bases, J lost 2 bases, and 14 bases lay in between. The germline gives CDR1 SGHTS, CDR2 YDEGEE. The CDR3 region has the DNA TGTGCCAGCAGCTGGTTCGGGGGAGATCAAGAGACCCAGTACTTC. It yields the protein CASSWFGGDQETQYF.

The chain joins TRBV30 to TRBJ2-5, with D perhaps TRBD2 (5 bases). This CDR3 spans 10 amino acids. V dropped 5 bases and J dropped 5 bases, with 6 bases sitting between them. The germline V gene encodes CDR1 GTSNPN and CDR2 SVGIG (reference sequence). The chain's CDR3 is CAWGSETQYF. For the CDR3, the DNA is TGTGCCTGGGGGAGCGAGACCCAGTACTTC.

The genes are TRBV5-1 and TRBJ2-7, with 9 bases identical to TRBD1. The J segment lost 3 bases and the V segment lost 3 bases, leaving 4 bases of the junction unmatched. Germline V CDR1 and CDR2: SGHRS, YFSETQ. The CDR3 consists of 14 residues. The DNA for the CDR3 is TGCGCCAGCAGCTGGGGGGGACAGGGCTACGAGCAGTACTTC. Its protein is CASSWGGQGYEQYF.